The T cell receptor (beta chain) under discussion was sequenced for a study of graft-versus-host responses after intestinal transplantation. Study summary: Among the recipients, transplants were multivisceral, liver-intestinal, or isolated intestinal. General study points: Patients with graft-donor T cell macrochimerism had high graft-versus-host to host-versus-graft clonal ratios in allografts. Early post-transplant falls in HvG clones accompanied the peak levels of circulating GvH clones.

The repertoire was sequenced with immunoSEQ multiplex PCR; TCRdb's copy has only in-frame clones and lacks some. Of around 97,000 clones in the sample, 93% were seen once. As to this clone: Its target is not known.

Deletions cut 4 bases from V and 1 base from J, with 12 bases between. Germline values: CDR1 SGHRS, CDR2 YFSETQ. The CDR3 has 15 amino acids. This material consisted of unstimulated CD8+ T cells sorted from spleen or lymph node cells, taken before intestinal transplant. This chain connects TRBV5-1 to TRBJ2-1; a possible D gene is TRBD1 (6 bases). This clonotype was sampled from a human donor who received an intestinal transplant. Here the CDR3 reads CASSPRGFSYNEQFF. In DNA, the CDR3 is TGCGCCAGCAGCCCTAGGGGGTTTTCCTACAATGAGCAGTTCTTC.